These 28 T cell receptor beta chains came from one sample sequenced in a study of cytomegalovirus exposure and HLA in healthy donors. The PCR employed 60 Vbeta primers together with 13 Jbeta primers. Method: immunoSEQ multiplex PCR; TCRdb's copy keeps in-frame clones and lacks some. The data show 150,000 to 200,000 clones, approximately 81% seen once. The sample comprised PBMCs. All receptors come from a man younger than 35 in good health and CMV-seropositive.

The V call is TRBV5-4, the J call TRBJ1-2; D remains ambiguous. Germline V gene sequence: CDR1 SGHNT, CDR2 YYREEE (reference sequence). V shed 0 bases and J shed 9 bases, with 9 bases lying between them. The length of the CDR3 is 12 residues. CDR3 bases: TGTGCCAGCAGCTTGGCCGAGAATCGCTACACCTTC. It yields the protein CASSLAENRYTF.

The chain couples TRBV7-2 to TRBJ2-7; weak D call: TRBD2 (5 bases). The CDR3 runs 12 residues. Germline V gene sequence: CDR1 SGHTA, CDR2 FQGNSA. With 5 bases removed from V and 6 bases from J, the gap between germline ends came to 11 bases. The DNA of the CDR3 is TGTGCCAGCAGCACGAGAGAGGGCGAGCAGTACTTC. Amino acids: CASSTREGEQYF.

In DNA, the CDR3 is TGTGCCAGCAGTAGACAGAAGAACACTGAAGCTTTCTTT. This gives the protein CASSRQKNTEAFF. The V and J genes are TRBV6-1 and TRBJ1-1; the D gene is possibly TRBD1 (5 bases). Germline V gives CDR1 MNHNS, CDR2 SASEGT. Trimming left V 5 bases short and J 1 base short, with 8 bases between. The CDR3 runs 13 residues.

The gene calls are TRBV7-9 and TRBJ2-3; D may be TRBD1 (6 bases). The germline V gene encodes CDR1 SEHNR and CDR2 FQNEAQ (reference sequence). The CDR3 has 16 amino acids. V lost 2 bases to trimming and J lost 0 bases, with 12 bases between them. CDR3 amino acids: CASSLSQGFSTDTQYF. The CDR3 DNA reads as TGTGCCAGCAGCTTAAGCCAGGGGTTCAGCACAGATACGCAGTATTTT.

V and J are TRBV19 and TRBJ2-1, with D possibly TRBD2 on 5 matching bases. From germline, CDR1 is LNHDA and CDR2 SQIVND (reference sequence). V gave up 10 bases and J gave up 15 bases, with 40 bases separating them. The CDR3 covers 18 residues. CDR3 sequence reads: CATQYPLERDFNGDLMFF. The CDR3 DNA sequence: TGTGCCACCCAGTATCCCCTCGAGAGGGATTTCAATGGGGATTTAATGTTCTTC.

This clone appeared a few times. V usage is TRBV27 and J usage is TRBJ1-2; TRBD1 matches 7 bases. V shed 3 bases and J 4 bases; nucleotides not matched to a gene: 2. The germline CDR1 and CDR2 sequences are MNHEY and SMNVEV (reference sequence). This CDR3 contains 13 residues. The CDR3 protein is CASSLAGGYGYTF. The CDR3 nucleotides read TGTGCCAGCAGTTTGGCAGGGGGCTATGGCTACACCTTC.

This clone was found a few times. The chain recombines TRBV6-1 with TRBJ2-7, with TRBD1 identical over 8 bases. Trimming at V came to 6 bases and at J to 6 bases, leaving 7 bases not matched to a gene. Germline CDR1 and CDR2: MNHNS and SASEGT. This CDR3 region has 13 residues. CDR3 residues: CASSRTGLSEQYF. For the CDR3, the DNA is TGTGCCAGCAGCAGGACAGGGCTAAGCGAGCAGTACTTC.

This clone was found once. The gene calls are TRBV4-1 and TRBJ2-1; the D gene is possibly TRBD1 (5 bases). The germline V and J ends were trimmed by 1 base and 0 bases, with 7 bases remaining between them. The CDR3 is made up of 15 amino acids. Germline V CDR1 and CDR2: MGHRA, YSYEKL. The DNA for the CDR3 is TGCGCCAGCAGCCAAGTGGACATCTCCTACAATGAGCAGTTCTTC. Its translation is CASSQVDISYNEQFF.

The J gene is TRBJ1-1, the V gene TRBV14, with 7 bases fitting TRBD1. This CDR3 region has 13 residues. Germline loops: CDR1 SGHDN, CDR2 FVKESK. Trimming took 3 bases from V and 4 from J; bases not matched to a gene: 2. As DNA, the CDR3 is TGTGCCAGCAGCCATTACAGGGGCACTGAAGCTTTCTTT. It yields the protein CASSHYRGTEAFF.

CDR3 sequence reads: CASSYGQLYEQYF. In DNA form, the CDR3 reads TGTGCCAGCAGTTATGGACAGCTCTACGAGCAGTACTTC. This sequence joins TRBV6-5 and TRBJ2-7; D is perhaps TRBD1 (6 bases). This CDR3 has 13 residues. The germline V gene has CDR1 MNHEY and CDR2 SVGAGI. Trimming took off 3 bases at V and 3 bases at J, with 9 bases between the two ends.

CDR3 coding DNA: TGTGCCAGCAGCTTGACCAAGGAGCGCCAGAGCACAGATACGCAGTATTTT. It yields the protein CASSLTKERQSTDTQYF. The chain joins TRBV5-6 to TRBJ2-3, with D unclear. This CDR3 contains 17 residues. V was trimmed by 1 base and J by 0 bases, leaving 15 bases between them. The germline CDR1 and CDR2 sequences are SGHDT and YYEEEE.

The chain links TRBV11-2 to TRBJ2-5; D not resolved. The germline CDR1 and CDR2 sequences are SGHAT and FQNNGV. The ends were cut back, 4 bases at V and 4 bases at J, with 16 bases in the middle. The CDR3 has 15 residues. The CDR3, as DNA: TGTGCCAGCAGCTCACCCCGGGTTGTCGGAGAGACCCAGTACTTC. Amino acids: CASSSPRVVGETQYF. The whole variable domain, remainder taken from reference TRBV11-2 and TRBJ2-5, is EAGVAQSPRYKIIEKRQSVAFWCNPISGHATLYWYQQILGQGPKLLIQFQNNGVVDDSQLPKDRFSAERLKGVDSTLKIQPAKLEDSAVYLCASSSPRVVGETQYFGPGTRLLVL.

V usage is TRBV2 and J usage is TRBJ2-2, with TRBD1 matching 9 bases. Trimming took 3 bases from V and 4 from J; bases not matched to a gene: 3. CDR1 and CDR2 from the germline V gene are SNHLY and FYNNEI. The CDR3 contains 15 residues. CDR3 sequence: CASSDTGGFTGELFF. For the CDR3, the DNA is TGTGCCAGCAGTGATACAGGGGGCTTCACCGGGGAGCTGTTTTTT.

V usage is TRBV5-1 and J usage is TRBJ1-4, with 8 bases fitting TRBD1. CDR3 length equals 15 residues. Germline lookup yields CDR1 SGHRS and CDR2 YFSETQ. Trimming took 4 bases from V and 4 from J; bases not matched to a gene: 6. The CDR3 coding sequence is TGCGCCAGCAGCATACAGGGGGGGTTTAATGAAAAACTGTTTTTT. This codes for CASSIQGGFNEKLFF.

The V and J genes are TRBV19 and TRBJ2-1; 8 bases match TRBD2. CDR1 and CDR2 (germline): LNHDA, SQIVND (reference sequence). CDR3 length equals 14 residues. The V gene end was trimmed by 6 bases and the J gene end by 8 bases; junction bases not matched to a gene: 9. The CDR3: CASSRGLEVDEQFF. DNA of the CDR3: TGTGCCAGTAGCCGGGGACTAGAGGTTGATGAGCAGTTCTTC.

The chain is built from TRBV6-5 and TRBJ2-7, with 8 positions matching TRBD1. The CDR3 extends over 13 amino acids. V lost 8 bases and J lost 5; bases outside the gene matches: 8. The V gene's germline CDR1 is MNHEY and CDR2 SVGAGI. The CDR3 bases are TGTGCCAGCTATCCCGCAGGGGGCCACGAGCAGTACTTC. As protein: CASYPAGGHEQYF.

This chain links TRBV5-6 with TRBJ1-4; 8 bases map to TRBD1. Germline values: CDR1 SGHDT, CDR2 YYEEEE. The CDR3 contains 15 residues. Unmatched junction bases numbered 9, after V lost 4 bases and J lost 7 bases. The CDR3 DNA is TGTGCCAGCAGCGGTCCAGGGGGCTTAGGTGAAAAACTGTTTTTT. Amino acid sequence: CASSGPGGLGEKLFF.

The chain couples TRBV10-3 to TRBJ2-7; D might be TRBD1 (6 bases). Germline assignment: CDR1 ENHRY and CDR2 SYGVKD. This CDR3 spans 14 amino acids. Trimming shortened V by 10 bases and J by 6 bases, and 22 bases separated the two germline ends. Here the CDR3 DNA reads TGTGCCAGTTCGCCCGGCAGGGGTGGTACCGAGCAGTACTTC. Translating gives CASSPGRGGTEQYF.

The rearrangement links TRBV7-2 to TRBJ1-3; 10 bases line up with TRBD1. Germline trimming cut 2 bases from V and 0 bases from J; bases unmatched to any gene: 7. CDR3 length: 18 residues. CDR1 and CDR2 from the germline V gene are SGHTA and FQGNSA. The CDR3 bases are TGTGCCAGCAGCTTATTTGGGACAGGGGTCTTCTCTGGAAACACCATATATTTT. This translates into CASSLFGTGVFSGNTIYF.

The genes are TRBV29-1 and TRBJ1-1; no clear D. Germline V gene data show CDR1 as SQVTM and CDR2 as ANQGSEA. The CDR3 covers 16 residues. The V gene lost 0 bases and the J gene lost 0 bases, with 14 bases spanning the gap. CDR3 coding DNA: TGCAGCGTTGAAGATCTGTCCAGAGGAATGAACACTGAAGCTTTCTTT. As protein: CSVEDLSRGMNTEAFF.

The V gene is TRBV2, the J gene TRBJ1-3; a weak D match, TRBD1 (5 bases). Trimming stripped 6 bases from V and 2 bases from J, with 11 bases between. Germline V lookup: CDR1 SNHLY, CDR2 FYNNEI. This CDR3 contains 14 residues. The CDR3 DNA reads TGTGCCAGCAGAGCAGGGATTACTGGAAACACCATATATTTT. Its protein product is CASRAGITGNTIYF.

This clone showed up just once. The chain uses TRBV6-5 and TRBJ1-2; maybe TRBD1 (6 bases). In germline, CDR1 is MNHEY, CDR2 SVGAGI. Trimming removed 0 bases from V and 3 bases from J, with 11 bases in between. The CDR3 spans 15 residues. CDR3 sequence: CASSYSSQGYYGYTF. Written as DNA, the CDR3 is TGTGCCAGCAGTTACTCATCACAGGGTTACTATGGCTACACCTTC.

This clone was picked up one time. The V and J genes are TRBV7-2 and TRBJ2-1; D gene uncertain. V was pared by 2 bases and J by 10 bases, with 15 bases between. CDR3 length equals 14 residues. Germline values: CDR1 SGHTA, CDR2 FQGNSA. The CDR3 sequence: CASSLLVPGLEQFF. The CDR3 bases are TGTGCCAGCAGCTTATTAGTCCCCGGTTTGGAGCAGTTCTTC.

In nucleotides, the CDR3 is TGTGCCAGCAGCTTCGGGTTTGCGGGGGGCCAGAACACCGGGGAGCTGTTTTTT. Residues: CASSFGFAGGQNTGELFF. This sequence joins TRBV7-3 and TRBJ2-2; 8 bases are a match to TRBD2. Germline V gene lookup returns CDR1 SGHTA and CDR2 FQGTGA. After removal of 3 bases from V and 1 base from J, the junction contained 10 bases not matched to a gene. This CDR3 spans 18 amino acids.

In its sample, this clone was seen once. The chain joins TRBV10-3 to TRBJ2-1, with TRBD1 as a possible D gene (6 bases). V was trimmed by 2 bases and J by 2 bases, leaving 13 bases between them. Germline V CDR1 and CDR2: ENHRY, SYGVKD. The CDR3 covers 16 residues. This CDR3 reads CAISERQASTYNEQFF. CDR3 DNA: TGTGCCATCAGTGAGCGACAGGCGTCGACCTACAATGAGCAGTTCTTC.

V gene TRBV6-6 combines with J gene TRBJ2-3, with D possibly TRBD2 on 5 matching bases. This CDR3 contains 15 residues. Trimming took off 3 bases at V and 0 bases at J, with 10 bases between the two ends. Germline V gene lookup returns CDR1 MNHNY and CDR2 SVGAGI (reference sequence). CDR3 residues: CASSYTGSSTDTQYF. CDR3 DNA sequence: TGTGCCAGCAGTTATACGGGGAGCAGCACAGATACGCAGTATTTT.

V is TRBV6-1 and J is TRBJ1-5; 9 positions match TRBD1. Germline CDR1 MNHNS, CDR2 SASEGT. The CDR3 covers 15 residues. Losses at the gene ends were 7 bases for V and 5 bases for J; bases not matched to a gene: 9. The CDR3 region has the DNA TGTGCCAGCATTAAACAGGGGGCTTTTTATCAGCCCCAGCATTTT. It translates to CASIKQGAFYQPQHF.

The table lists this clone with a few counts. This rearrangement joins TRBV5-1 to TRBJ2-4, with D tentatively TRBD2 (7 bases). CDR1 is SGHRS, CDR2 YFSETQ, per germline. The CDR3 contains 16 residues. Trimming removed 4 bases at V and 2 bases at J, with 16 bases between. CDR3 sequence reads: CASSTGGQVPKNIQYF. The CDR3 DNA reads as TGCGCCAGCAGCACCGGGGGGCAGGTTCCCAAAAACATTCAGTACTTC.